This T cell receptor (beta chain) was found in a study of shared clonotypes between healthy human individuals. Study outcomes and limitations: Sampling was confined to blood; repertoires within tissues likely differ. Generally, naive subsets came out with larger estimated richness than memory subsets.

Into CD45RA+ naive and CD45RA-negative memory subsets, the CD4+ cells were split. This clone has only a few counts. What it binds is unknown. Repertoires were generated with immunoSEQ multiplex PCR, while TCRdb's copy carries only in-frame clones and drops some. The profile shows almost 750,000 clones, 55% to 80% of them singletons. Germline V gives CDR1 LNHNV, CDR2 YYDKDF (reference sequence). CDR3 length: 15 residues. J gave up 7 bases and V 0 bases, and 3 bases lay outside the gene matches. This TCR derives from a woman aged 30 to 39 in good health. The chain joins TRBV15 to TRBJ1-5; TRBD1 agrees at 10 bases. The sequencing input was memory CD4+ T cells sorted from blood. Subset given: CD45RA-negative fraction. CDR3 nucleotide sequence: TGTGCCACCAGCAGAGACGGGGACAGGGGCCAGCCCCAGCATTTT. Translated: CATSRDGDRGQPQHF.